The T cell receptor (beta chain) under discussion was sequenced for a study of T cells in Graves' hyperthyroidism and ophthalmopathy (dated by TCRdb to between 2018 and 2020). About the full investigation: Peripheral blood was sampled at the time of initial diagnosis, prior to any treatment. TCR V-J signatures able to tell the groups apart were searched for in a discovery cohort of some 97 patients, of whom roughly 42 had Graves' ophthalmopathy and around 58 had stable Graves' hyperthyroidism. The paper describes TCR Vbeta CDR3 sequencing of 140 or so peripheral blood samples, made up of 43 ophthalmopathy patients, approximately 73 hyperthyroidism patients and 17 progressor patients. Once sampling was done, hyperthyroidism patients were given methimazole at a starting dose of 30 mg daily, whereas ophthalmopathy patients were given high-dose intravenous methylprednisolone. For training and testing, the 100 or so patients in the discovery cohort were randomly divided in a 7:3 ratio. The study also compared thyroid tissue and blood T-cell repertoires from several Graves' hyperthyroidism patients. Prospective prediction of ophthalmopathy was tested in an independent validation cohort consisting of about 19 hyperthyroidism patients and more than 15 patients who later progressed to ophthalmopathy. On the study overall, not on this receptor specifically: A 13 V-J signature model separated ophthalmopathy from stable hyperthyroidism, with around 88% sensitivity and 81.08% specificity in cross-validation and 80%/75% in testing. Sample size was not statistically predetermined, and investigators were not blinded to group allocation. In validation, progression to ophthalmopathy was predicted by the model with almost 71% sensitivity and just over 72% specificity, a median of 6.5 months before onset. Most expanded thyroid clonotypes (frequency above 0.001) were also detected in blood, suggesting blood repertoires may reflect thyroid immune responses.

Remarks on this clonotype: This receptor's antigen is unknown. The record has no base qualities; no much larger clone is one base away.

V and J lose 7 bases and 9 bases, and a span of 13 bases separates them. The CDR3 sequence holds 12 residues, the cysteine and phenylalanine included. The sequence is cut down to CDR3 DNA, 36 bases in frame from base 1. The TCR beta CDR3 regions were amplified from the RNA transcripts. The first round of RT-PCR for the TCR CDR3 was performed with the HTBI primer set and the Qiagen OneStep RT-PCR kit. A second multiplex PCR round built the libraries, followed by size selection and purification. Sequencing of the libraries was done on an Illumina HiSeq2000 using paired-end 100 bp reads. As for the original processing: SOAPnuke was used to process the raw data, throwing out any read that contained adapters or uncalled bases, had a mean Phred below 15, or lacked an exact constant-primer or identifier match. COPE v1.2.5 was used to merge the high-quality paired reads, and each unique nucleotide sequence was defined as a clonotype. MiTCR v1.1 was used to align the clonotypes against IMGT TRBV, TRBD and TRBJ reference segments. The analysis was restricted to V-J combinations with a frequency above 0.0001, which together covered around 99% of the repertoires. The TCS score was defined as F50 (clonal expansion) divided by E x V (chaos), with BLOSUM62-based TCRdist calculated between CDR3 peptides within each V-J. Welch's t-statistics and random forest reduced fewer than 550 V-J features to roughly 13, which were used in a naive Bayes classifier (R e1071). TCRdb passed the public sequencing reads through fastp at Q25 and MiXCR, retaining productive beta sequences. CDR3 protein sequences are deduplicated, and each keeps its most common genes and DNA. TCRdb assigned the V and J calls; the authors' analysis was not used. The sample profile shows about 380,000 distinct CDR3 sequences; 14% of them were found once. The ten largest clones add up to approximately 11% of the sample.

Stable Graves' hyperthyroidism was defined as no progression to ophthalmopathy during 18 months of follow-up. Hyperthyroidism patients were newly diagnosed, with disease duration under 2 months, and aged 18 to 65 years. Any patient with an uncontrolled infection, another autoimmune disease, pregnancy or lactation was excluded. Diagnoses relied on clinical symptoms, serum thyroxine and TRAb, thyroid ultrasound and orbital computed tomography. PBMCs were isolated from about 9.2 ml of fresh peripheral blood by Ficoll-Paque density gradient centrifugation. Total RNA was extracted with Trizol reagent, and quality was checked on an Agilent 2100 Bioanalyzer.

This receptor was taken from a woman aged 55 to 70 with Graves' hyperthyroidism. What was sequenced was blood. The rearrangement combines TRBV12-3 or TRBV12-4 with TRBJ2-4; the D gene is not confidently resolved. The CDR3 region has the sequence CASNPQSGIQYF. The sequenced DNA: TGTGCCAGCAACCCACAGTCAGGCATTCAGTACTTC.